The TCR beta chain described here comes from a study of CD8+ T cells in alopecia areata. The treatment denotes: oral pan-JAK inhibitor, 5-10 mg twice daily. Once RNA had been extracted, it was reverse transcribed into cDNA to act as the sequencing template. Clones were sequenced by immunoSEQ multiplex PCR, and TCRdb holds only the in-frame ones, with some missing. The sample has about 190,000 clones; roughly 60% are singletons. The source material was CD4+ T cells sorted from blood, sampled at week 24, from a patient treated with tofacitinib. This receptor was taken from a human donor with alopecia areata.

CDR3 in amino acids: CASSAGTGYEQYF. The CDR3 region has the DNA TGTGCCAGCAGCGCCGGGACAGGGTACGAGCAGTACTTC. V and J are TRBV7-3 and TRBJ2-7; TRBD1 matches at 9 bases. The CDR3 loop spans 13 amino acids. The junction had 3 bases not matched to a gene; V was cut back by 5 bases and J by 4 bases. Germline assignment: CDR1 SGHTA and CDR2 FQGTGA.